These T cell receptor beta chains were read from a single sample in a study of response to subunit inactivated influenza vaccine. One entry per CDR3 protein results from TCRdb running MiXCR on the RT-PCR reads. Of around 710,000 distinct CDR3 sequences in the sample, approximately 15% were seen once. Sequences were derived from PBMCs from blood, sampled approximately 15 days before vaccination. The source is a man in his forties or fifties who received an inactivated influenza vaccine. CDR3s include the opening cysteine and the closing phenylalanine or tryptophan. The D gene is left open where the match is weak. Only some rows state a clone size, as once, few, many or a class for expanded clones.

cdr3_aa: CASSSGTRTNEKLFF
cdr3_nt: TGTGCCAGCTCATCAGGGACTAGAACTAATGAAAAACTGTTTTTT
d_call: .
j_call: TRBJ1-4
cdr3_length: 15
clone_size: few
v_call: TRBV18

cdr3_aa: CASSQDKGTWQFF
cdr3_nt: TGTGCCAGCAGCCAAGATAAAGGGACATGGCAGTTCTTC
d_call: .
j_call: TRBJ2-1
cdr3_length: 13
clone_size: many
v_call: TRBV4-2

cdr3_aa: CASSPTRDTEAFF
cdr3_nt: TGTGCCAGCAGCCCTACTCGGGACACTGAAGCTTTCTTT
d_call: .
j_call: TRBJ1-1
cdr3_length: 13
clone_size: few
v_call: TRBV12-3/TRBV12-4

cdr3_aa: CASSQSFYGYTF
cdr3_nt: TGTGCCAGCAGCCAAAGCTTCTATGGCTACACCTTC
d_call: .
j_call: TRBJ1-2
cdr3_length: 12
clone_size: few
v_call: TRBV4-2

cdr3_aa: CASRAGTVQETQYF
cdr3_nt: TGTGCCAGCAGAGCTGGGACAGTACAAGAGACCCAGTACTTC
d_call: TRBD1
j_call: TRBJ2-5
cdr3_length: 14
clone_size: many
v_call: TRBV6-2/TRBV6-3

cdr3_aa: CASSQRQGDETQYF
cdr3_nt: TGTGCCAGCAGCCAAAGGCAGGGCGATGAGACCCAGTACTTC
d_call: .
j_call: TRBJ2-5
cdr3_length: 14
clone_size: few
v_call: TRBV4-2

cdr3_aa: CASSQPGQGYEQYF
cdr3_nt: TGTGCCAGCAGCCAACCGGGACAGGGATACGAGCAGTACTTC
d_call: TRBD1
j_call: TRBJ2-7
cdr3_length: 14
clone_size: many
v_call: TRBV4-2

cdr3_aa: CASSPSAGPNIQYF
cdr3_nt: TGTGCCAGCTCACCTAGCGCAGGCCCAAACATTCAGTACTTC
d_call: .
j_call: TRBJ2-4
cdr3_length: 14
clone_size: .
v_call: TRBV18

cdr3_aa: CASSLERVGQLYGYTF
cdr3_nt: TGTGCCAGCAGCTTAGAGCGTGTAGGGCAGCTCTATGGCTACACCTTC
d_call: .
j_call: TRBJ1-2
cdr3_length: 16
clone_size: .
v_call: TRBV7-8

cdr3_aa: CASDVGQGAITDTQYF
cdr3_nt: TGCGCCAGCGACGTGGGACAGGGGGCGATCACAGATACGCAGTATTTT
d_call: TRBD1
j_call: TRBJ2-3
cdr3_length: 16
clone_size: .
v_call: TRBV5-1

cdr3_aa: CASSLAPTFTGELFF
cdr3_nt: TGTGCCAGCAGCTTAGCGCCGACATTCACCGGGGAGCTGTTTTTT
d_call: .
j_call: TRBJ2-2
cdr3_length: 15
clone_size: few
v_call: TRBV7-6

cdr3_aa: CSPISLAGGLTTYNEQFF
cdr3_nt: TGCAGTCCCATCTCACTAGCGGGGGGCCTCACGACCTACAATGAGCAGTTCTTC
d_call: TRBD2
j_call: TRBJ2-1
cdr3_length: 18
clone_size: many
v_call: TRBV20-1

cdr3_aa: CATSRDVQGWETQYF
cdr3_nt: TGTGCCACCAGCAGAGATGTCCAGGGCTGGGAGACCCAGTACTTC
d_call: .
j_call: TRBJ2-5
cdr3_length: 15
clone_size: .
v_call: TRBV15

cdr3_aa: CASSFRGHKPYEQYF
cdr3_nt: TGTGCCAGCAGCTTCAGGGGACACAAACCCTACGAGCAGTACTTC
d_call: .
j_call: TRBJ2-7
cdr3_length: 15
clone_size: many
v_call: TRBV7-2

cdr3_aa: CASSYSPAGENIQYF
cdr3_nt: TGTGCCAGCAGTTACTCCCCTGCCGGGGAAAACATTCAGTACTTC
d_call: .
j_call: TRBJ2-4
cdr3_length: 15
clone_size: .
v_call: TRBV6-5

cdr3_aa: CAISEGDRTYNEQFF
cdr3_nt: TGTGCCATCAGTGAGGGGGACAGGACCTACAATGAGCAGTTCTTC
d_call: TRBD1
j_call: TRBJ2-1
cdr3_length: 15
clone_size: few
v_call: TRBV10-3

cdr3_aa: CASTGENYEQYF
cdr3_nt: TGTGCCAGCACGGGGGAGAACTACGAGCAGTACTTC
d_call: .
j_call: TRBJ2-7
cdr3_length: 12
clone_size: few
v_call: TRBV2

cdr3_aa: CASSQDLTGEQFF
cdr3_nt: TGTGCCAGCAGCCAAGATCTCACGGGTGAGCAGTTCTTC
d_call: .
j_call: TRBJ2-1
cdr3_length: 13
clone_size: few
v_call: TRBV3-1

cdr3_aa: CASSSPQVDNEQFF
cdr3_nt: TGCGCCAGCAGCTCACCACAGGTTGACAATGAGCAGTTCTTC
d_call: .
j_call: TRBJ2-1
cdr3_length: 14
clone_size: few
v_call: TRBV5-1

cdr3_aa: CASSGINEKLFF
cdr3_nt: TGTGCCAGCAGTGGGATTAATGAAAAACTGTTTTTT
d_call: .
j_call: TRBJ1-4
cdr3_length: 12
clone_size: .
v_call: TRBV2

cdr3_aa: CASSQFELVSGEQFF
cdr3_nt: TGCGCCAGCAGCCAATTTGAGCTAGTATCGGGTGAGCAGTTCTTC
d_call: .
j_call: TRBJ2-1
cdr3_length: 15
clone_size: few
v_call: TRBV4-1

cdr3_aa: CSAITGSDSPLHF
cdr3_nt: TGCAGTGCCATCACAGGGTCTGATTCACCCCTCCACTTT
d_call: .
j_call: TRBJ1-6
cdr3_length: 13
clone_size: .
v_call: TRBV20-1

cdr3_aa: CASSSTSAYNEQFF
cdr3_nt: TGCGCCAGCAGCTCGACTAGCGCCTACAATGAGCAGTTCTTC
d_call: TRBD2
j_call: TRBJ2-1
cdr3_length: 14
clone_size: .
v_call: TRBV5-1

cdr3_aa: CASSQEPLTGELFF
cdr3_nt: TGCGCCAGCAGCCAAGAACCATTAACCGGGGAGCTGTTTTTT
d_call: .
j_call: TRBJ2-2
cdr3_length: 14
clone_size: .
v_call: TRBV4-1

cdr3_aa: CASSDSGSYEQYF
cdr3_nt: TGCGCCAGCAGTGATTCGGGGTCCTACGAGCAGTACTTC
d_call: .
j_call: TRBJ2-7
cdr3_length: 13
clone_size: .
v_call: TRBV10-1

cdr3_aa: CASSYGGPSYNEQFF
cdr3_nt: TGTGCCAGCAGCTATGGGGGTCCCTCCTACAATGAGCAGTTCTTC
d_call: .
j_call: TRBJ2-1
cdr3_length: 15
clone_size: .
v_call: TRBV6-2/TRBV6-3

cdr3_aa: CASSFLPGGMNTEAFF
cdr3_nt: TGTGCCAGCAGTTTTCTTCCAGGGGGCATGAACACTGAAGCTTTCTTT
d_call: TRBD1
j_call: TRBJ1-1
cdr3_length: 16
clone_size: few
v_call: TRBV27

cdr3_aa: CSSRAELGEQFF
cdr3_nt: TGCTCATCACGGGCCGAACTGGGTGAGCAGTTCTTC
d_call: .
j_call: TRBJ2-1
cdr3_length: 12
clone_size: few
v_call: TRBV10-3

cdr3_aa: CSASGQTYEQYF
cdr3_nt: TGCAGTGCTAGTGGACAGACCTACGAGCAGTACTTC
d_call: .
j_call: TRBJ2-7
cdr3_length: 12
clone_size: many
v_call: TRBV20-1

cdr3_aa: CATSRVRMGQDTQYF
cdr3_nt: TGTGCCACCAGCAGAGTTAGGATGGGGCAAGATACGCAGTATTTT
d_call: .
j_call: TRBJ2-3
cdr3_length: 15
clone_size: .
v_call: TRBV15

cdr3_aa: CSARDPSRSRTQYF
cdr3_nt: TGCAGTGCTAGAGATCCTTCCAGGAGCAGGACCCAGTACTTC
d_call: .
j_call: TRBJ2-5
cdr3_length: 14
clone_size: few
v_call: TRBV20-1

cdr3_aa: CASSVGLGYSYEQYF
cdr3_nt: TGTGCCAGCAGCGTAGGCTTAGGCTACTCCTACGAGCAGTACTTC
d_call: .
j_call: TRBJ2-7
cdr3_length: 15
clone_size: .
v_call: TRBV9

cdr3_aa: CASSSTGGSGANVLTF
cdr3_nt: TGTGCCAGCAGCTCTACCGGGGGGTCTGGGGCCAACGTCCTGACTTTC
d_call: TRBD2
j_call: TRBJ2-6
cdr3_length: 16
clone_size: .
v_call: TRBV7-2

cdr3_aa: CSAGEGGYTF
cdr3_nt: TGCAGTGCTGGAGAGGGTGGCTACACCTTC
d_call: .
j_call: TRBJ1-2
cdr3_length: 10
clone_size: .
v_call: TRBV20-1

cdr3_aa: CASSSGAATGELFF
cdr3_nt: TGCGCCAGCAGTTCCGGGGCGGCCACCGGGGAGCTGTTTTTT
d_call: .
j_call: TRBJ2-2
cdr3_length: 14
clone_size: .
v_call: TRBV5-1

cdr3_aa: CASSSFPWDEQFF
cdr3_nt: TGCGCCAGCAGCTCATTCCCGTGGGATGAGCAGTTCTTC
d_call: .
j_call: TRBJ2-1
cdr3_length: 13
clone_size: .
v_call: TRBV5-1

cdr3_aa: CASSPQERGIYNEQFF
cdr3_nt: TGTGCCAGCTCACCGCAGGAGAGGGGAATTTACAATGAGCAGTTCTTC
d_call: .
j_call: TRBJ2-1
cdr3_length: 16
clone_size: .
v_call: TRBV18

cdr3_aa: CASSTPPRLVGDNEQFF
cdr3_nt: TGTGCCAGCAGTACCCCGCCCCGACTAGTTGGGGACAATGAGCAGTTCTTC
d_call: .
j_call: TRBJ2-1
cdr3_length: 17
clone_size: few
v_call: TRBV6-2/TRBV6-3

cdr3_aa: CAISELRSGGGTGELFF
cdr3_nt: TGTGCCATCAGTGAACTAAGGAGCGGGGGGGGCACCGGGGAGCTGTTTTTT
d_call: TRBD2
j_call: TRBJ2-2
cdr3_length: 17
clone_size: few
v_call: TRBV10-3

cdr3_aa: CASSLNIGGVDTQYF
cdr3_nt: TGCGCCAGCAGCTTGAATATCGGGGGGGTGGATACGCAGTATTTT
d_call: TRBD2
j_call: TRBJ2-3
cdr3_length: 15
clone_size: .
v_call: TRBV5-1

cdr3_aa: CASSDRLSNQPQHF
cdr3_nt: TGTGCCAGCAGCGACCGCCTTAGCAATCAGCCCCAGCATTTT
d_call: .
j_call: TRBJ1-5
cdr3_length: 14
clone_size: few
v_call: TRBV7-2

cdr3_aa: CASSQDGFGTGLKLFF
cdr3_nt: TGCGCCAGCAGCCAAGATGGGTTTGGGACAGGGTTAAAACTGTTTTTT
d_call: TRBD1
j_call: TRBJ1-4
cdr3_length: 16
clone_size: few
v_call: TRBV4-3

cdr3_aa: CASSLTPRGRSGELFF
cdr3_nt: TGTGCCAGCAGCTTAACTCCCAGGGGGCGGTCCGGGGAGCTGTTTTTT
d_call: TRBD1
j_call: TRBJ2-2
cdr3_length: 16
clone_size: .
v_call: TRBV7-2

cdr3_aa: CSEPGAGGSDTQYF
cdr3_nt: TGCAGCGAACCGGGAGCGGGGGGCTCAGATACGCAGTATTTT
d_call: TRBD2
j_call: TRBJ2-3
cdr3_length: 14
clone_size: .
v_call: TRBV20-1

cdr3_aa: CASSTAGTSYNEQFF
cdr3_nt: TGCGCCAGCAGCACAGCGGGGACTAGTTACAATGAGCAGTTCTTC
d_call: TRBD2
j_call: TRBJ2-1
cdr3_length: 15
clone_size: few
v_call: TRBV5-1

cdr3_aa: CASSTGPGRQETQYF
cdr3_nt: TGTGCCAGCAGCACCGGTCCAGGGAGACAAGAGACCCAGTACTTC
d_call: .
j_call: TRBJ2-5
cdr3_length: 15
clone_size: few
v_call: TRBV5-5

cdr3_aa: CASSLTSGGTLSYNEQFF
cdr3_nt: TGTGCCAGCAGCTTGACTAGCGGGGGGACCCTCTCCTACAATGAGCAGTTCTTC
d_call: TRBD2
j_call: TRBJ2-1
cdr3_length: 18
clone_size: .
v_call: TRBV11-2

cdr3_aa: CASSSGASPLHF
cdr3_nt: TGTGCCAGCAGTTCAGGGGCTTCACCCCTCCACTTT
d_call: .
j_call: TRBJ1-6
cdr3_length: 12
clone_size: many
v_call: TRBV28